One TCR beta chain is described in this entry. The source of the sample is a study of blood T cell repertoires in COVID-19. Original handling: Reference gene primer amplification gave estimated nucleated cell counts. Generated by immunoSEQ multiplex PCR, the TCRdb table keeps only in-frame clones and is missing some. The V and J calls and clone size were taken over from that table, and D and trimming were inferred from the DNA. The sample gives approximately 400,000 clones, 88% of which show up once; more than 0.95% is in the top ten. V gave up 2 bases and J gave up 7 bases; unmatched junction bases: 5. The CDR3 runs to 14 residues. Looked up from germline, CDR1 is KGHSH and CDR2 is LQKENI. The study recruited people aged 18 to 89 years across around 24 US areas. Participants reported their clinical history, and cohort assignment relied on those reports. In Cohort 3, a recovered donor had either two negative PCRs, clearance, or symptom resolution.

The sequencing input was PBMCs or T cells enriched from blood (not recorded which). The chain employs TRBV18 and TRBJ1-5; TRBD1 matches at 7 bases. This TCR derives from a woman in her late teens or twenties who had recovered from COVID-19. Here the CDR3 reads CASSPIQGSQPQHF. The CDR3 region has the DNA TGTGCCAGCTCACCAATACAGGGGAGCCAGCCCCAGCATTTT.